These 16 T cell receptor beta chains originate from one sample sequenced in a study of blood T cell repertoires in COVID-19. Here immunoSEQ multiplex PCR was the method, and the copy in TCRdb shows in-frame clones only, minus some. The sample carries 95,000 to 130,000 clones, approximately 82% recorded once. Sequencing was carried out using peripheral blood. These receptor sequences come from a young man with acute or convalescent COVID-19.

This clone was seen only a few times. The chain is built from TRBV11-2 and TRBJ2-1; a possible D gene is TRBD1 (6 bases). CDR1 and CDR2 (germline): SGHAT, FQNNGV. With 5 bases removed from V and 1 base from J, the gap between germline ends came to 15 bases. The CDR3 is made up of 16 amino acids. The CDR3 region has the DNA TGTGCCAGCAGCACACTCGAGGGGGTTTCCTACAATGAGCAGTTCTTC. This translates into CASSTLEGVSYNEQFF.

This sequence joins TRBV29-1 and TRBJ1-1, with TRBD1 matching 12 bases. The CDR3 is made up of 18 amino acids. Per germline, CDR1 SQVTM and CDR2 ANQGSEA. V shed 7 bases, J shed 0 bases, and the junction held 15 bases outside the gene matches. As DNA, the CDR3 is TGCAGCGCCGGGACAGGGGGCTATTTTGCACACGTGAACACTGAAGCTTTCTTT. It translates to CSAGTGGYFAHVNTEAFF.

The chain is built from TRBV27 and TRBJ1-4; TRBD1 matches 11 bases. Unmatched junction bases numbered 6, after V lost 5 bases and J lost 7 bases. The CDR3 extends over 15 amino acids. Germline V CDR1 and CDR2: MNHEY, SMNVEV (reference sequence). The CDR3 reads CASSPRTGGIEKLFF. The CDR3 DNA is TGTGCCAGCAGTCCGAGGACAGGGGGCATTGAAAAACTGTTTTTT.

About this clone itself: An end of the junction does not agree with germline; a read error may underlie this. DNA of the CDR3: TGTGCCAGCAGGGACAGGTTGTCCTACGAGCAGTACTTT. It is translated as CASRDRLSYEQYF. The chain uses TRBV2 and TRBJ2-7; 7 bases agree with TRBD1. CDR1 SNHLY and CDR2 FYNNEI come from the germline V gene. This CDR3 contains 13 residues.

The chain recombines TRBV18 with TRBJ1-2; D not certain. The germline V and J ends were trimmed by 3 bases and 5 bases, with 10 bases remaining between them. Germline V gene data show CDR1 as KGHSH and CDR2 as LQKENI. The CDR3 contains 13 residues. CDR3 nucleotides: TGTGCCAGCTCACCTGGGCAGCCTTATGGCTACACCTTC. This sequence encodes CASSPGQPYGYTF.

V gene TRBV19 combines with J gene TRBJ1-6, with D hard to call. V shed 3 bases and J shed 5 bases, with 11 bases lying between them. Germline lookup yields CDR1 LNHDA and CDR2 SQIVND (reference sequence). This CDR3 is built from 15 residues. CDR3 coding DNA: TGTGCCAGTAGTATCGCACACCTCAATAATTCACCCCTCCACTTT. Its protein is CASSIAHLNNSPLHF. The full variable domain, with the rest looked up from reference TRBV19 and TRBJ1-6, is DGGITQSPKYLFRKEGQNVTLSCEQNLNHDAMYWYRQDPGQGLRLIYYSQIVNDFQKGDIAEGYSVSREKKESFPLTVTSAQKNPTAFYLCASSIAHLNNSPLHFGNGTRLTVT.

The chain employs TRBV6-1 and TRBJ1-1; TRBD1 matches at 7 bases. Per germline, CDR1 MNHNS and CDR2 SASEGT. V gave up 4 bases and J gave up 3 bases; unmatched junction bases: 14. The length of the CDR3 is 17 residues. The CDR3 nucleotides read TGTGCCAGCAGTGTGAAGGGACAGATCCTATGGGACACTGAAGCTTTCTTT. Protein sequence: CASSVKGQILWDTEAFF.

V usage is TRBV3-1 (or the pseudogene TRBV3-2) and J usage is TRBJ1-2; TRBD1 matches at 9 bases. The length of the CDR3 is 13 residues. The germline CDR1 and CDR2 sequences are LGHDT and YNNKEL (reference sequence). V was clipped by 4 bases and J by 10 bases; unmatched bases: 7. The CDR3 is CASSLGTGLFYTF. Here the CDR3 DNA reads TGTGCCAGCAGCCTCGGGACAGGGTTATTCTACACCTTC.

The chain has TRBV5-1 and TRBJ2-1; 11 positions match TRBD2. This CDR3 comprises 17 residues. Germline values: CDR1 SGHRS, CDR2 YFSETQ. V dropped 4 bases and J dropped 5; count of bases not matched to a gene: 11. Here the CDR3 DNA reads TGCGCCAGCAGCCCTAGGCCCGGGACTAGCGGCGACAATGAGCAGTTCTTC. It specifies CASSPRPGTSGDNEQFF.

This clone showed up many times. This chain connects TRBV4-1 to TRBJ1-6; 9 positions match TRBD1. V lost 2 bases to trimming and J lost 8 bases; unmatched junction nucleotides: 4. The germline CDR1 and CDR2 sequences are MGHRA and YSYEKL. This CDR3 contains 15 residues. In DNA, the CDR3 is TGCGCCAGCAGCCAATGGACAGGGGAAGATTCACCCCTCCACTTT. This codes for CASSQWTGEDSPLHF.

The rearrangement joins TRBV12-5 to TRBJ2-1; D perhaps matches TRBD2 (6 bases). Germline V CDR1 and CDR2: LGHNT, FRNRAP. The V end was cut by 1 base, the J end by 2 bases, with 15 bases between. There are 17 residues in the CDR3. The CDR3 coding sequence is TGTGCTAGTGGTTTGGGGATTGGGACTCGTACCTACAATGAGCAGTTCTTC. It is translated as CASGLGIGTRTYNEQFF.

This clone appeared a few times. V usage is TRBV29-1 and J usage is TRBJ1-2, with D possibly TRBD1 on 6 matching bases. The CDR3 consists of 13 residues. V lost 5 bases and J lost 6, with 16 bases in between. Germline V CDR1 and CDR2: SQVTM, ANQGSEA. The CDR3 region has the DNA TGCAGCGTTTTACGGGGGGCGCTGAATGGCTACACCTTC. Encoded protein: CSVLRGALNGYTF. The variable domain in full, with the rest retrieved from reference TRBV29-1 and TRBJ1-2, is SAVISQKPSRDICQRGTSLTIQCQVDSQVTMMFWYRQQPGQSLTLIATANQGSEATYESGFVIDKFPISRPNLTFSTLTVSNMSPEDSSIYLCSVLRGALNGYTFGSGTRLTVV.

This clone appeared once. The chain uses TRBV9 and TRBJ2-2; D may be TRBD2 (5 bases). The CDR3 is made up of 18 amino acids. The germline V and J ends were trimmed by 3 bases and 4 bases, with 22 bases remaining between them. Per germline, CDR1 SGDLS and CDR2 YYNGEE. The CDR3, as DNA: TGTGCCAGCAGCGGGCGTATTGGCGGGCGTGCGGGCACCGGGGAGCTGTTTTTT. Translated: CASSGRIGGRAGTGELFF. The full variable domain, rest sourced from reference TRBV9 and TRBJ2-2, is DSGVTQTPKHLITATGQRVTLRCSPRSGDLSVYWYQQSLDQGLQFLIQYYNGEERAKGNILERFSAQQFPDLHSELNLSSLELGDSALYFCASSGRIGGRAGTGELFFGEGSRLTVL.

This chain links TRBV5-1 with TRBJ2-1; D is unclear. The ends were cut back, 1 base at V and 0 bases at J, with 11 bases in the middle. CDR3 length: 16 amino acids. In germline, CDR1 is SGHRS, CDR2 YFSETQ. CDR3 sequence (DNA): TGCGCCAGCAGCTTGAAGACACCTACCTCCTACAATGAGCAGTTCTTC. This encodes CASSLKTPTSYNEQFF.

The chain links TRBV21-1 to TRBJ2-1; the table's D call, TRBD2, has no DNA check behind it. TRBV21-1 is labeled a pseudogene. CDR3 size: 18 residues. The CDR3 DNA is TGTGCCAGCAGCAAAGAGGGACTAGCGGGAGCCCTAAACAATGAGCAGTTCTTC. Translation gives CASSKEGLAGALNNEQFF.

The J gene is TRBJ1-1, the V gene TRBV28; tentatively, D is TRBD1 (5 bases). Germline CDR1 and CDR2: MDHEN and SYDVKM. The CDR3 has 14 residues. V dropped 5 bases and J dropped 0 bases, with 10 bases sitting between them. The CDR3 region is CASSIGALNTEAFF. The CDR3, as DNA: TGTGCCAGCAGTATAGGGGCTCTGAACACTGAAGCTTTCTTT.